These T cell receptor beta chains were read from a single sample in a study of T cells after yellow fever vaccination. Each CDR3 protein is one row after TCRdb ran MiXCR on the 5' RACE reads. Altogether about 160,000 distinct CDR3 sequences are present, approximately 10% being singletons, with the ten largest covering approximately 39%. Material: CD8+ T cells sorted from PBMCs, obtained 45 days after the yellow fever booster vaccination. The receptors shown here come from a man between 18 and 35 years old who received the YFV17D yellow fever vaccine. Both conserved end residues are part of each CDR3. Each record gives: D gene, V gene, J gene, clone size, CDR3 DNA, CDR3 protein. D genes are given only for firm matches. Part of the rows lack a size; the others show once, few, many or a class for expanded clones.

TRBD2	TRBV20-1	TRBJ2-1	NA	TGCAGTGCTAGAGATCAAGCGGGGGGGGATGAGCAGTTCTTC	CSARDQAGGDEQFF
NA	TRBV6-2/TRBV6-3	TRBJ1-4	many	TGTGCCAGCGAGGGGGTTTTAGGAAAACTGTTTTTT	CASEGVLGKLFF
NA	TRBV9	TRBJ2-2	NA	TGTGCCAGCAGATCGGGCGGGGAGCTGTTTTTT	CASRSGGELFF
TRBD1	TRBV4-3	TRBJ2-2	many	TGCGCCAGCAGCCAAGGGGTGGGACAGGCAACCGGGGAGCTGTTTTTT	CASSQGVGQATGELFF
NA	TRBV7-8	TRBJ1-2	few	TGTGCCACCTCTTCATGGCAGAACTATGGCTACACCTTC	CATSSWQNYGYTF
TRBD1	TRBV18	TRBJ1-5	NA	TGTGCCAGCTCACCAACCGGGACAGGGAATCAGCCCCAGCATTTT	CASSPTGTGNQPQHF
NA	TRBV20-1	TRBJ1-2	NA	TGCGGTGCTAGAGCGGCAGGGAACTATGGCTACACCTTC	CGARAAGNYGYTF
TRBD1	TRBV20-1	TRBJ2-7	few	TGCAGTGCGATAGACAGGGGCTTCTACGAGCAGTACTTC	CSAIDRGFYEQYF
TRBD2	TRBV6-6	TRBJ2-7	NA	TGTGCCAGCAGCCCCGCGGGGGCCTACGAGCAGTACTTC	CASSPAGAYEQYF
NA	TRBV24-1	TRBJ2-5	few	TGTGCCACCAGTGATTCGGACCCTGGAGAGACCCAGTACTTC	CATSDSDPGETQYF
TRBD1	TRBV4-1	TRBJ1-1	few	TGCGCCAGCAGCCTCCGAGGTACAGGGGGACAGCTGAACACTGAAGCTTTCTTT	CASSLRGTGGQLNTEAFF
NA	TRBV6-2/TRBV6-3	TRBJ1-4	NA	TGTGCCAGCAGTAACAGGGAAGGGGCAACTAATGAAAAACTGTTTTTT	CASSNREGATNEKLFF
NA	TRBV6-2/TRBV6-3	TRBJ2-1	few	TGTGCCAGCAGTCCCACGGCGGAACCACACAATGAGCAGTTCTTC	CASSPTAEPHNEQFF
NA	TRBV7-9	TRBJ2-3	few	TGTGCCAGCAGCTTAGGCGTAGTGGGGGAAACAGATACGCAGTATTTT	CASSLGVVGETDTQYF
TRBD1	TRBV5-1	TRBJ2-7	NA	TGCGCCAGCAACCCATTTGGACAGGGGATCTACGAGCAGTACTTC	CASNPFGQGIYEQYF